The source of this T cell receptor (beta chain) is a study of blood T cells in healthy people across ages. For the second PCR, which ran for 7 to 11 cycles, a sample-barcoded 5' primer and a J-beta primer mix were used. In TCRdb, the 5' RACE reads were re-called with MiXCR into one record per CDR3 protein. The sample gives approximately 690,000 distinct CDR3 sequences, under 65% of which show up once; approximately 40% is in the top ten. This clonotype has a count of ten or more. The CDR3 sequence is 16 residues long. Losses at the gene ends were 5 bases for V and 2 bases for J; bases not matched to a gene: 12. Germline values: CDR1 SGHAT, CDR2 FQNNGV.

The source of this sequence is a man aged 55 to 70 in good health. Specimen: blood. The chain is built from TRBV11-2 and TRBJ2-7; 7 nucleotides align to TRBD1. The DNA of the CDR3 is TGTGCCAGCAGCCCTATTCATAGACAGGGCACCTACGAGCAGTACTTC. Amino acid sequence: CASSPIHRQGTYEQYF. The whole variable domain, remainder taken from reference TRBV11-2 and TRBJ2-7, is EAGVAQSPRYKIIEKRQSVAFWCNPISGHATLYWYQQILGQGPKLLIQFQNNGVVDDSQLPKDRFSAERLKGVDSTLKIQPAKLEDSAVYLCASSPIHRQGTYEQYFGPGTRLTVT.